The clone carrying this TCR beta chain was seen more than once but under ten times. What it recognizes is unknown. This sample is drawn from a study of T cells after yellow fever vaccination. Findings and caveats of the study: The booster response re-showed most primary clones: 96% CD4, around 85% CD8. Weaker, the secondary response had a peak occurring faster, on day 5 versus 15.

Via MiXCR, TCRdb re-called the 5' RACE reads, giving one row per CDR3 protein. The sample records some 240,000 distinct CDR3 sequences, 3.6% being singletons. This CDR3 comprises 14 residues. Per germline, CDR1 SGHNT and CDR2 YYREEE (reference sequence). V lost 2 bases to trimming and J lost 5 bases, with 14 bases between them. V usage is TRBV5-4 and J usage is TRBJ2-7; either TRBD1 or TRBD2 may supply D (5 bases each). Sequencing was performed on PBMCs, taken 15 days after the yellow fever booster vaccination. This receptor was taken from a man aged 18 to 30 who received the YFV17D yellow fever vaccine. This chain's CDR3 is CASSLFSRDHEQYF. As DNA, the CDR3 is TGTGCCAGCAGCTTATTTAGCAGGGACCACGAGCAGTACTTC.